These T cell receptor beta chains were read from a single sample in a study of T cell responses to AZD1222 COVID-19 vaccine. Repertoires were generated with immunoSEQ multiplex PCR, while TCRdb's copy carries only in-frame clones and drops some. This repertoire shows 90,000 to 150,000 clones, more than 80% found once; its top ten account for 4% to 4.5%. The sequencing used peripheral blood, collected 28 days after the second dose of the MenACWY control vaccine. The receptor set was obtained from an adult who received the MenACWY meningococcal vaccine as a control. The CDR3 runs from the conserved cysteine through the conserved F or W. The D gene is left open where the match is weak. A clone size is listed for some rows: how often the clone was seen (once, few, many), or a class if it is expanded.

D: -; V: TRBV19; J: TRBJ2-1; size: -; CDR3: CASSILGNEQFF; DNA: TGTGCCAGTAGTATTTTGGGTAATGAGCAGTTCTTC
D: -; V: TRBV7-9; J: TRBJ1-4; size: -; CDR3: CASSPRTVPSEKLFF; DNA: TGTGCCAGCAGCCCAAGGACAGTCCCTTCCGAAAAACTGTTTTTT
D: -; V: TRBV10-2; J: TRBJ2-2; size: -; CDR3: CASSPGSNTGELFF; DNA: TGCGCCAGCAGTCCCGGGTCTAACACCGGGGAGCTGTTTTTT
D: TRBD2; V: TRBV4-1; J: TRBJ2-2; size: few; CDR3: CASSQPLGLAGRELFF; DNA: TGCGCCAGCAGCCAACCTTTGGGACTAGCGGGACGGGAGCTGTTTTTT
D: -; V: TRBV18; J: TRBJ2-1; size: -; CDR3: CASSYGDEQFF; DNA: TGTGCCAGCTCATATGGCGATGAGCAGTTCTTC
D: TRBD2; V: TRBV15; J: TRBJ2-5; size: -; CDR3: CATSRDLRTRGQETQYF; DNA: TGTGCCACCAGCAGAGATCTCAGGACTAGAGGACAAGAGACCCAGTACTTC
D: -; V: TRBV28; J: TRBJ1-2; size: -; CDR3: CASSTQGPGGYTF; DNA: TGTGCCAGCAGTACACAGGGACCTGGTGGCTACACCTTC
D: TRBD1; V: TRBV9; J: TRBJ1-2; size: -; CDR3: CASSVGGTAYGYTF; DNA: TGTGCCAGCAGCGTAGGCGGGACAGCTTATGGCTACACCTTC
D: -; V: TRBV29-1; J: TRBJ2-5; size: -; CDR3: CSVRRQETQYF; DNA: TGCAGCGTTAGACGGCAAGAGACCCAGTACTTC
D: -; V: TRBV18; J: TRBJ1-1; size: -; CDR3: CASSPFGEDTEAFF; DNA: TGTGCCAGCTCACCATTCGGGGAGGACACTGAAGCTTTCTTT
D: -; V: TRBV7-8; J: TRBJ2-5; size: -; CDR3: CASSLSGSLGETQYF; DNA: TGTGCCAGCAGCTTATCCGGGAGCCTGGGGGAGACCCAGTACTTC
D: -; V: TRBV28; J: TRBJ1-5; size: -; CDR3: CASSLSAPNQPQHF; DNA: TGTGCCAGCAGTTTAAGCGCCCCAAATCAGCCCCAGCATTTT
D: -; V: TRBV7-9; J: TRBJ2-2; size: -; CDR3: CASSFAWVAGELFF; DNA: TGTGCCAGCAGCTTTGCATGGGTCGCCGGGGAGCTGTTTTTT
D: -; V: TRBV28; J: TRBJ2-7; size: few; CDR3: CASSLGVNSYEQYF; DNA: TGTGCCAGCAGTCTAGGAGTGAACTCCTACGAGCAGTACTTC
D: -; V: TRBV6-1; J: TRBJ1-3; size: -; CDR3: CASSEQGLSSGNTIYF; DNA: TGTGCCAGCAGTGAACAGGGGCTGAGCTCTGGAAACACCATATATTTT
D: -; V: TRBV2; J: TRBJ1-4; size: once; CDR3: CASRRGEKLFF; DNA: TGTGCCAGCAGGAGGGGTGAAAAACTGTTTTTT
D: -; V: TRBV2; J: TRBJ1-1; size: -; CDR3: CASSEEGIKTEAFF; DNA: TGTGCCAGCAGTGAGGAGGGGATAAAGACTGAAGCTTTCTTT
D: TRBD2; V: TRBV6-5; J: TRBJ2-1; size: -; CDR3: CASNSGRGYEQFF; DNA: TGTGCCAGCAATAGCGGGAGAGGCTATGAGCAGTTCTTC
D: TRBD2; V: TRBV28; J: TRBJ2-1; size: -; CDR3: CASSLGYLGSGSEQFF; DNA: TGTGCCAGCAGTTTAGGATACTTGGGTAGCGGGAGTGAGCAGTTCTTC
D: -; V: TRBV6-1; J: TRBJ1-5; size: -; CDR3: CASSSLGSNQPQHF; DNA: TGTGCCAGCAGTTCGCTCGGAAGCAATCAGCCCCAGCATTTT
D: TRBD2; V: TRBV7-2; J: TRBJ2-1; size: -; CDR3: CASRSMLAGGYNEQFF; DNA: TGTGCCAGCAGAAGTATGCTAGCGGGGGGGTACAATGAGCAGTTCTTC
D: TRBD1; V: TRBV5-4; J: TRBJ1-1; size: -; CDR3: CASSLMQGGTTEAFF; DNA: TGTGCCAGCAGCTTGATGCAGGGGGGGACCACTGAAGCTTTCTTT
D: -; V: TRBV27; J: TRBJ1-5; size: -; CDR3: CASSQRGRYSNQPQHF; DNA: TGTGCCAGCAGTCAGCGGGGGAGGTATAGCAATCAGCCCCAGCATTTT
D: -; V: TRBV28; J: TRBJ2-7; size: -; CDR3: CASSLRDYEQYF; DNA: TGTGCCAGCAGTTTGCGGGACTACGAGCAGTACTTC
D: -; V: TRBV24-1; J: TRBJ2-3; size: -; CDR3: CATSDTSSSTDTQYF; DNA: TGTGCCACCAGCGATACTAGCAGCAGTACAGATACGCAGTATTTT
D: -; V: TRBV4-2; J: TRBJ1-1; size: -; CDR3: CASSQKTAGRAFF; DNA: TGTGCCAGCAGCCAAAAAACAGCAGGGCGAGCTTTCTTT
D: -; V: TRBV7-6; J: TRBJ2-5; size: -; CDR3: CASSLPSLETQYF; DNA: TGTGCCAGCAGCCTCCCTAGCTTGGAGACCCAGTACTTC
D: -; V: TRBV6-6; J: TRBJ2-1; size: -; CDR3: CASSYSLRDNNEQFF; DNA: TGTGCCAGCAGTTACTCGTTACGTGACAACAATGAGCAGTTCTTC
D: TRBD1; V: TRBV5-1; J: TRBJ1-5; size: -; CDR3: CASGPGQGGQPQHF; DNA: TGCGCCAGTGGACCGGGACAGGGTGGTCAGCCCCAGCATTTT